What follows are 30 T cell receptor beta chains derived from one specimen sequenced in a study of early T cells in non-severe SARS-CoV-2 infection. One entry per CDR3 protein results from TCRdb running MiXCR on the 5' RACE reads. The table includes around 75,000 distinct CDR3 sequences, about 9% detected once. The material sequenced was whole blood. Receptor source: an adult who was a healthcare worker with PCR-confirmed SARS-CoV-2 infection or an uninfected control (not recorded which).

This clonotype was observed a handful of times. The rearrangement uses TRBV4-1 and TRBJ2-3, with TRBD1 matching over 7 bases. The V gene's germline CDR1 is MGHRA and CDR2 YSYEKL. The CDR3 is 15 residues long. Unmatched junction bases numbered 6, after V lost 6 bases and J lost 0 bases. In DNA form, the CDR3 reads TGCGCCAGCAGTCGAACAGGGGTAAGCACAGATACGCAGTATTTT. Translation gives CASSRTGVSTDTQYF.

This clonotype was counted between two and nine times. V usage is TRBV29-1 and J usage is TRBJ1-1; 7 bases agree with TRBD1. Trimming took 4 bases from V and 4 from J; bases not matched to a gene: 6. From germline, CDR1 is SQVTM and CDR2 ANQGSEA. This CDR3 has 13 amino acids. CDR3 sequence reads: CSVARGQGTEAFF. The CDR3 DNA sequence: TGCAGCGTTGCAAGGGGGCAGGGCACTGAAGCTTTCTTT.

This clonotype was detected a few times. The chain couples TRBV30 to TRBJ2-2; D ambiguous. Germline V lookup: CDR1 GTSNPN, CDR2 SVGIG (reference sequence). V dropped 0 bases and J dropped 5 bases, with 10 bases sitting between them. The CDR3 is 14 amino acids. The CDR3 spells CAWSVGLLTGELFF. The CDR3 DNA is TGTGCCTGGAGTGTCGGGCTTCTGACCGGGGAGCTGTTTTTT.

This clonotype was counted only a few times. The chain combines TRBV12-3 or TRBV12-4 with TRBJ2-2; 10 bases are shared with TRBD1. The CDR3 extends over 15 amino acids. V lost 6 bases, J lost 1 base, and 2 bases stayed unmatched. The CDR3 DNA sequence: TGTGCCAGCAGACGGACAGGGGGGAACACCGGGGAGCTGTTTTTT. This gives the protein CASRRTGGNTGELFF.

This rearrangement joins TRBV12-3 or TRBV12-4 to TRBJ2-5; D gene ambiguous. Trimming removed 6 bases at V and 9 bases at J, with 11 bases between. CDR3 length: 11 residues. The CDR3 reads CASSYQGAQYF. The DNA for the CDR3 is TGTGCCAGCAGCTACCAAGGCGCCCAGTACTTC.

This clonotype has at least ten counts. The J gene is TRBJ1-6, the V gene TRBV12-3 or TRBV12-4; D unclear. The V end was cut by 0 bases, the J end by 7 bases, with 7 bases between. This CDR3 has 14 amino acids. Written as DNA, the CDR3 is TGTGCCAGCAGTTTAGCGGGTGACAATTCACCCCTCCACTTT. It yields the protein CASSLAGDNSPLHF.

This clonotype was seen more than once but under ten times. The chain carries TRBV6-6 and TRBJ2-1, with a possible D match to TRBD2 (5 bases). Germline V gene lookup returns CDR1 MNHNY and CDR2 SVGAGI (reference sequence). The CDR3 extends over 11 amino acids. The CDR3 region is CGVGDSDEQFF. Here the CDR3 DNA reads TGTGGTGTCGGGGATTCGGATGAGCAGTTCTTC.

In its sample, this clonotype was seen many times. The rearrangement uses TRBV13 and TRBJ1-2, with a tentative D call TRBD1 (5 bases). Germline V lookup: CDR1 PRHDT, CDR2 FYEKMQ (reference sequence). Trimming took off 6 bases at V and 8 bases at J, with 19 bases between the two ends. This CDR3 is 14 amino acids long. The CDR3 DNA sequence: TGTGCCAGCAGAGCTACCCAGGGAGGGGACGGCTACACCTTC. Its protein is CASRATQGGDGYTF.

This clonotype has ten or more counts. The chain employs TRBV6-2 or TRBV6-3 and TRBJ2-2; TRBD2 matches at 10 bases. The V and J ends lost 6 bases and 6 bases, in that order; junction bases with no gene match: 7. Germline CDR1 reads MNHEY; CDR2 reads SVGEGT. The CDR3 is 15 amino acids. The CDR3 spells CASRKLAGAAGELFF. CDR3 in DNA: TGTGCCAGCAGGAAGCTAGCGGGAGCAGCCGGGGAGCTGTTTTTT.

The V call is TRBV29-1, the J call TRBJ2-3, with D perhaps matching TRBD2 (6 bases). Germline lookup yields CDR1 SQVTM and CDR2 ANQGSEA. The CDR3 length is 13 residues. The V end was cut by 6 bases, the J end by 2 bases, with 12 bases between. CDR3 amino acids: CSVAGLITDTQYF. In DNA, the CDR3 is TGCAGCGTCGCTGGACTAATCACAGATACGCAGTATTTT.

The chain carries TRBV6-2 or TRBV6-3 and TRBJ2-2, with D possibly TRBD2 on 5 matching bases. The V end lost 0 bases, the J end lost 1 base, and 6 bases lay between the germline ends. The V gene's germline CDR1 is MNHEY and CDR2 SVGEGT. This CDR3 has 15 residues. CDR3 sequence reads: CASSYSRGNTGELFF. CDR3 nucleotide sequence: TGTGCCAGCAGTTACTCTCGGGGGAACACCGGGGAGCTGTTTTTT.

This chain's CDR3 is CASARGAGYQETQYF. As DNA, the CDR3 is TGCGCCAGCGCCAGGGGCGCCGGGTACCAAGAGACCCAGTACTTC. The chain combines TRBV4-3 with TRBJ2-5; possibly TRBD1 for D (6 bases). The ends were cut back, 8 bases at V and 0 bases at J, with 16 bases in the middle. Germline loops: CDR1 LGHNA, CDR2 YSLEER. The CDR3 spans 15 residues.

The sample holds a few counts of this clonotype. The chain couples TRBV20-1 to TRBJ2-7; no reliable D call. Trimming took 2 bases from V and 0 from J, leaving 2 bases between them. This CDR3 spans 11 amino acids. Germline V gives CDR1 DFQATT, CDR2 SNEGSKA (reference sequence). In DNA form, the CDR3 reads TGCAGTGCTAGACTCTCCTACGAGCAGTACTTC. Its translation: CSARLSYEQYF.

The rearrangement joins TRBV4-3 to TRBJ2-2; perhaps D is TRBD1 or TRBD2 (6 bases each). Trimming cost V 3 bases and J 5 bases, with 13 bases left between them. CDR1 and CDR2 (germline): LGHNA, YSLEER. CDR3 length: 15 amino acids. The CDR3 loop is CASSQSGARTGELFF. The CDR3 region has the DNA TGCGCCAGCAGCCAGTCGGGGGCGCGAACCGGGGAGCTGTTTTTT.

There are many counts of this clonotype. CDR3: CASSYGGLAGVPDNEQFF. The CDR3, as DNA: TGTGCCAGCAGTTACGGGGGACTAGCGGGAGTTCCTGACAATGAGCAGTTCTTC. V gene TRBV6-2 or TRBV6-3 combines with J gene TRBJ2-1; 14 bases are shared with TRBD2. Germline CDR1 MNHEY, CDR2 SVGEGT. This CDR3 has 18 amino acids. Germline trimming cut 2 bases from V and 5 bases from J; bases unmatched to any gene: 8.

There are many counts of this clonotype. The V call is TRBV12-3 or TRBV12-4, the J call TRBJ2-7; D is unclear. V was cut by 6 bases and J by 2 bases, with 17 bases left in between. CDR3 length: 15 residues. CDR3: CASSNLDTMTYEQYF. CDR3 DNA: TGTGCCAGCAGCAACCTCGACACAATGACCTACGAGCAGTACTTC.

This rearrangement joins TRBV30 to TRBJ1-1; tentative D call: TRBD1 (5 bases). Germline V gives CDR1 GTSNPN, CDR2 SVGIG (reference sequence). The V end lost 2 bases, the J end lost 0 bases, and 10 bases lay between the germline ends. The CDR3 is made up of 14 amino acids. The CDR3: CAWSPTVMNTEAFF. The CDR3 bases are TGTGCCTGGAGTCCGACAGTTATGAACACTGAAGCTTTCTTT.

In this sample, this clonotype turned up many times. CDR3 DNA sequence: TGTGCCAGCAGTTTACGGAGCACCGGGGAGCTGTTTTTT. Translating gives CASSLRSTGELFF. The rearrangement uses TRBV12-3 or TRBV12-4 and TRBJ2-2; unclear D gene. Trimming removed 2 bases from V and 4 bases from J, with 5 bases in between. The CDR3 extends over 13 amino acids.

The chain employs TRBV7-2 and TRBJ2-4; 7 nucleotides agree with TRBD2. Unmatched junction bases numbered 8, after V lost 2 bases and J lost 1 base. The germline CDR1 and CDR2 sequences are SGHTA and FQGNSA. This CDR3 spans 17 amino acids. The CDR3 region is CASSLSGLGDAKNIQYF. The CDR3 region has the DNA TGTGCCAGCAGCTTAAGTGGACTAGGGGACGCCAAAAACATTCAGTACTTC.

This clonotype has ten or more counts. The rearrangement joins TRBV12-3 or TRBV12-4 to TRBJ1-3; D not resolved. This CDR3 spans 14 amino acids. V lost 5 bases to trimming and J lost 0 bases, with 8 bases between them. The chain's CDR3 is CASSRSNSGNTIYF. In DNA, the CDR3 is TGTGCCAGCAGTCGCAGTAACTCTGGAAACACCATATATTTT.

This clonotype was observed many times. The chain links TRBV5-6 to TRBJ1-1; TRBD1 matches 8 bases. V shed 3 bases and J 4 bases; nucleotides not matched to a gene: 5. Per germline, CDR1 SGHDT and CDR2 YYEEEE. The CDR3 loop spans 14 amino acids. CDR3 protein: CASSSRTGITEAFF. CDR3 bases: TGTGCCAGCAGCTCCCGGACAGGGATCACTGAAGCTTTCTTT.

With respect to this clonotype: Being one base from a much bigger clone, this may be a read error. The gene calls are TRBV5-5 and TRBJ2-5; the D gene could be TRBD1 or TRBD2 (5 bases each). V lost 4 bases and J 2 bases, leaving 12 bases between the germline ends. The CDR3 extends over 14 amino acids. CDR1 SGHKS and CDR2 YYEKEE come from the germline V gene (reference sequence). CDR3: CASSPGWGQETQYF. DNA for the CDR3: TGTGCCAGCAGCCCCGGGTGGGGGCAAGAGACCCAGTACTTC.

This clonotype was seen at least ten times. V usage is TRBV21-1 and J usage is TRBJ2-2; TRBD1, the table's D call, lacks a check against the DNA. TRBV21-1 is a listed pseudogene. CDR3 length equals 12 residues. CDR3 region: CASIQGSGELFF. CDR3 in DNA: TGTGCCAGCATCCAGGGGTCCGGGGAGCTGTTTTTT.

This clonotype was seen only a few times. This chain uses TRBV2 with TRBJ1-1; tentatively, D is TRBD1 (5 bases). The CDR3 is 14 amino acids. CDR1 SNHLY and CDR2 FYNNEI come from the germline V gene. V dropped 6 bases and J dropped 1 base, with 12 bases sitting between them. DNA of the CDR3: TGTGCCAGCAGGACCTCGGGGGAGAACACTGAAGCTTTCTTT. The encoded protein is CASRTSGENTEAFF.

This clonotype was seen a handful of times. The gene calls are TRBV7-9 and TRBJ2-7, with a weak D call TRBD1 (6 bases). Germline lookup yields CDR1 SEHNR and CDR2 FQNEAQ (reference sequence). V was clipped by 3 bases and J by 3 bases, with 9 bases between them. This CDR3 region has 13 residues. The CDR3: CASSFHRDYEQYF. CDR3 coding DNA: TGTGCCAGCAGCTTCCACAGGGACTACGAGCAGTACTTC.

The chain joins TRBV2 to TRBJ2-5; 7 bases line up with TRBD1. Germline V CDR1 and CDR2: SNHLY, FYNNEI. CDR3 size: 14 residues. The J segment lost 4 bases and the V segment lost 6 bases, leaving 8 bases of the junction unmatched. The CDR3 coding sequence is TGTGCCAGCAGACCGAGGGACAGTATAGAGACCCAGTACTTC. Encoded protein: CASRPRDSIETQYF.

This clonotype was detected only a few times. The CDR3 sequence is CASSVTGANNEQFF. Here the CDR3 DNA reads TGTGCCAGCAGTGTGACAGGAGCTAACAATGAGCAGTTCTTC. The chain links TRBV2 to TRBJ2-1, with TRBD1 as a possible D gene (6 bases). This CDR3 is 14 amino acids long. The germline V and J ends were trimmed by 4 bases and 5 bases, with 12 bases remaining between them. CDR1 is SNHLY and CDR2 is FYNNEI in the germline V gene.

This sequence joins TRBV19 and TRBJ2-2; D is unclear. The V and J ends lost 5 bases and 7 bases respectively, with 11 bases between them. CDR1 LNHDA and CDR2 SQIVND come from the germline V gene (reference sequence). The CDR3 spans 13 residues. CDR3 nucleotide sequence: TGTGCCAGTAGTGTGAGACCCTACGGGGAGCTGTTTTTT. Translated: CASSVRPYGELFF.

The V gene is TRBV20-1, the J gene TRBJ2-1; TRBD2 matches 9 bases. Germline V CDR1 and CDR2: DFQATT, SNEGSKA (reference sequence). The CDR3 loop spans 16 amino acids. V was clipped by 3 bases and J by 0 bases; unmatched bases: 6. CDR3 amino acids: CSARGLAGASYNEQFF. CDR3 nucleotide sequence: TGCAGTGCTAGGGGGTTAGCGGGAGCCTCCTACAATGAGCAGTTCTTC.

The chain employs TRBV18 and TRBJ2-1, with TRBD2 matching 11 bases. Per the germline V gene, CDR1 is KGHSH and CDR2 is LQKENI. This CDR3 has 16 amino acids. J was trimmed by 0 bases and V by 7 bases; bases with no gene match: 5. The CDR3 coding sequence is TGTGCCAGCTTCAGGGGGACTAGCGGCTCCTACAATGAGCAGTTCTTC. Translating it yields CASFRGTSGSYNEQFF.